What follows are 28 T cell receptor beta chains derived from one specimen sequenced in a study of blood T cell repertoires in COVID-19 (TCRdb year 2020). The library relied on the immunoSEQ multiplex PCR assay. TCRdb carries this immuneACCESS record with in-frame sequences only. Its versions omit some clonotypes, under half of them owing to an unresolved V gene in the studies checked, with the rest unexplained. The sample table contains just over 300,000 clones; only one count was recorded for 80% to 90% of them. Together, the top ten hold 2.2% of the sample. The sequenced material came from PBMCs or T cells enriched from blood (not recorded which). The receptors originated from a man aged 25-45 years who had recovered from COVID-19.

The J gene is TRBJ2-7, the V gene TRBV29-1, with D maybe TRBD1 (5 bases). Germline CDR1 and CDR2: SQVTM and ANQGSEA. Trimming removed 4 bases at V and 2 bases at J, with 12 bases between. This CDR3 has 13 residues. As DNA, the CDR3 is TGCAGCGTTGCTACAGGAGAAACCTACGAGCAGTACTTC. Protein product: CSVATGETYEQYF.

Here the CDR3 DNA reads TGTGCCAGCAGCGTAGCGGGGACAGTTTCCTACGAGCAGTACTTC. Protein: CASSVAGTVSYEQYF. The rearrangement links TRBV9 to TRBJ2-7, with 7 nucleotides matching TRBD1. The CDR3 sequence is 15 residues long. Trimming took 0 bases from V and 1 from J; bases not matched to a gene: 4. Germline assignment: CDR1 SGDLS and CDR2 YYNGEE.

This chain connects TRBV3-1 (or the pseudogene TRBV3-2) to TRBJ1-2, with D uncertain. V was trimmed by 3 bases and J by 7 bases, leaving 9 bases between them. The CDR3 sequence is 12 residues long. Germline V gives CDR1 LGHDT, CDR2 YNNKEL (reference sequence). The CDR3: CASSHFPGGYTF. The CDR3 DNA sequence: TGTGCCAGCAGCCATTTCCCGGGTGGCTACACCTTC.

This chain connects TRBV11-2 to TRBJ1-2; TRBD1 matches 7 bases. Germline-derived CDR1 and CDR2 are SGHAT and FQNNGV. Losses at the gene ends were 5 bases for V and 5 bases for J; bases not matched to a gene: 14. The CDR3 covers 16 residues. The CDR3 DNA reads TGTGCCAGCAGCCCGGCGGGGGGACAGCTTGTTTATGGCTACACCTTC. Amino acid sequence: CASSPAGGQLVYGYTF.

The genes are TRBV12-3 or TRBV12-4 and TRBJ1-1; 8 positions match TRBD1. This CDR3 has 12 amino acids. V lost 8 bases and J lost 6; bases outside the gene matches: 5. CDR3 nucleotide sequence: TGTGCCAGCCAACAGGGGGACGCTGAAGCTTTCTTT. It specifies CASQQGDAEAFF.

This chain uses TRBV6-5 with TRBJ2-2, with D perhaps matching TRBD1 (5 bases). Trimming removed 11 bases at V and 1 base at J, with 17 bases between. The CDR3 is 15 residues long. Germline V gives CDR1 MNHEY, CDR2 SVGAGI. The CDR3 here is CASCPCDRNTGELFF. DNA for the CDR3: TGTGCCTCCTGTCCGTGCGACAGGAACACCGGGGAGCTGTTTTTT.

This clone appeared a few times. This sequence joins TRBV5-4 and TRBJ2-6; weak D call: TRBD2 (5 bases). Germline CDR1 is SGHNT and CDR2 is YYREEE (reference sequence). CDR3 size: 15 residues. V was cut by 0 bases and J by 2 bases, with 6 bases left in between. CDR3 amino acids: CASSLGLTGANVLTF. The CDR3 bases are TGTGCCAGCAGCTTGGGACTAACTGGGGCCAACGTCCTGACTTTC. Full variable domain (missing parts from reference TRBV5-4 and TRBJ2-6): ETGVTQSPTHLIKTRGQQVTLRCSSQSGHNTVSWYQQALGQGPQFIFQYYREEENGRGNFPPRFSGLQFPNYSSELNVNALELDDSALYLCASSLGLTGANVLTFGAGSRLTVL.

V usage is TRBV9 and J usage is TRBJ1-3, with D perhaps matching TRBD1 (6 bases). Germline V gene lookup returns CDR1 SGDLS and CDR2 YYNGEE. The CDR3 is made up of 14 amino acids. The ends were cut back, 3 bases at V and 3 bases at J, with 10 bases in the middle. The CDR3 DNA reads as TGTGCCAGCAGCGCCGACAGGTTTGGAAACACCATATATTTT. This codes for CASSADRFGNTIYF.

This chain uses TRBV10-3 with TRBJ1-1, with 7 bases aligning to TRBD1. The CDR3 extends over 13 amino acids. CDR1 and CDR2 from the germline V gene are ENHRY and SYGVKD. Germline trimming cut 8 bases from V and 3 bases from J; bases unmatched to any gene: 6. CDR3: CAIRQGRDTEAFF. CDR3 DNA: TGTGCCATCCGACAGGGCAGAGACACTGAAGCTTTCTTT.

The gene calls are TRBV7-3 and TRBJ1-2, with 9 bases matching TRBD1. From germline, CDR1 is SGHTA and CDR2 FQGTGA. The junction had 8 bases not matched to a gene; V was cut back by 4 bases and J by 8 bases. The CDR3 spans 14 residues. CDR3 nucleotides: TGTGCCAGCAGCTCCCCACAGGGGGCGGGGGGCTACACCTTC. Its protein is CASSSPQGAGGYTF.

The chain combines TRBV3-1 (or the pseudogene TRBV3-2) with TRBJ2-7; 13 bases are a match to TRBD2. This CDR3 is 15 amino acids long. V shed 2 bases, J shed 7 bases, and the junction held 5 bases outside the gene matches. The germline CDR1 and CDR2 sequences are LGHDT and YNNKEL (reference sequence). The CDR3 region has the DNA TGTGCCAGCAGCCAAACTAGCGGGGGGGCCGGGGAGCAGTACTTC. It codes for CASSQTSGGAGEQYF.

This clone has a handful of counts. The chain joins TRBV27 to TRBJ2-1; a possible D gene is TRBD1 (5 bases). CDR3 size: 15 residues. The V gene lost 4 bases and the J gene lost 3 bases, with 13 bases spanning the gap. Germline V gene sequence: CDR1 MNHEY, CDR2 SMNVEV (reference sequence). The DNA for the CDR3 is TGTGCCAGCAGTTCCCTTTACAGGATCTACAATGAGCAGTTCTTC. Its translation: CASSSLYRIYNEQFF.

This CDR3 reads CASSNRSEFYEQYF. The CDR3 nucleotides are TGTGCCAGTAGTAATCGGAGCGAATTCTACGAGCAGTACTTC. The chain combines TRBV19 with TRBJ2-7; D gene ambiguous. V lost 4 bases and J lost 3, with 13 bases in between. The CDR3 has 14 amino acids. Germline V gene data show CDR1 as LNHDA and CDR2 as SQIVND (reference sequence).

The rearrangement links TRBV19 to TRBJ2-7; 7 positions agree with TRBD1. Germline V gives CDR1 LNHDA, CDR2 SQIVND (reference sequence). The CDR3 has 14 residues. The V and J ends lost 6 bases and 7 bases, in that order; junction bases with no gene match: 12. The CDR3 DNA reads as TGTGCCAGTAGGAGGGGGCAGGGCGCTCGTGAGCAGTACTTC. This encodes CASRRGQGAREQYF.

The chain employs TRBV9 and TRBJ2-2; possible D gene TRBD2, 7 bases. V was shortened by 4 bases and J by 6 bases, with 22 bases between the two germline ends. This CDR3 spans 17 amino acids. Germline values: CDR1 SGDLS, CDR2 YYNGEE. The CDR3 region is CASSPQGGGALAGELFF. Written as DNA, the CDR3 is TGTGCCAGCAGCCCTCAAGGAGGGGGGGCCCTGGCCGGGGAGCTGTTTTTT.

The chain joins TRBV5-1 to TRBJ2-1, with TRBD2 identical over 8 bases. CDR1 SGHRS and CDR2 YFSETQ come from the germline V gene. The CDR3 contains 16 residues. The V segment lost 4 bases and the J segment 3 bases; nucleotides outside the gene matches: 9. The CDR3 reads CASSTLSGGDYNEQFF. In DNA, the CDR3 is TGCGCCAGCAGCACACTAAGCGGGGGAGACTACAATGAGCAGTTCTTC.

This chain connects TRBV29-1 to TRBJ1-1; D is unresolved. The CDR3 extends over 13 amino acids. In germline, CDR1 is SQVTM, CDR2 ANQGSEA. Trimming removed 7 bases from V and 0 bases from J, with 12 bases in between. Here the CDR3 DNA reads TGCAGCGCAACCCCGGGAATGAACACTGAAGCTTTCTTT. Protein product: CSATPGMNTEAFF.

The V call is TRBV7-8, the J call TRBJ2-7, with D possibly matching TRBD1 (5 bases). The germline CDR1 and CDR2 sequences are SGHVS and FQNEAQ. This CDR3 contains 18 residues. V shed 5 bases and J shed 5 bases, with 28 bases lying between them. CDR3 sequence: CASSRTRIPNRIRDEQYF. The CDR3 bases are TGTGCCAGCAGCCGAACTCGGATACCTAACAGGATTAGGGACGAGCAGTACTTC. The entire variable domain, with the rest obtained from reference TRBV7-8 and TRBJ2-7, is as follows: GAGVSQSPRYKVAKRGQDVALRCDPISGHVSLFWYQQALGQGPEFLTYFQNEAQLDKSGLPSDRFFAERPEGSVSTLKIQRTQQEDSAVYLCASSRTRIPNRIRDEQYFGPGTRLTVT.

The chain uses TRBV30 and TRBJ1-2; 11 nucleotides match TRBD1. The trim removed 8 bases at V and 5 bases at J, leaving 7 bases unmatched. CDR3 size: 13 residues. Germline lookup yields CDR1 GTSNPN and CDR2 SVGIG (reference sequence). CDR3 DNA: TGTGCCGCTTGGGACAGGGGGAATTATGGCTACACCTTC. Protein sequence: CAAWDRGNYGYTF.

The V call is TRBV15, the J call TRBJ1-4; 7 nucleotides align to TRBD1. This CDR3 has 16 amino acids. CDR1 LNHNV and CDR2 YYDKDF come from the germline V gene (reference sequence). Trimming cost V 1 base and J 10 bases; bases outside gene matches: 12. The CDR3 DNA sequence: TGTGCCACCAGCAGAGGAGGTCAATTGGGGGACAGAAAACTGTTTTTT. Translation: CATSRGGQLGDRKLFF.

This clone has more than one count but fewer than ten. The J gene is TRBJ1-1, the V gene TRBV29-1; 8 bases fit TRBD1. This CDR3 is 16 amino acids long. With 2 bases clipped from V and 4 bases from J, the junction kept 12 bases outside the gene matches. From germline, CDR1 is SQVTM and CDR2 ANQGSEA. Here the CDR3 DNA reads TGCAGCGTTGAACGGTGGGGGACAGGAGGAGGCACTGAAGCTTTCTTT. Its protein product is CSVERWGTGGGTEAFF.

The chain combines TRBV5-1 with TRBJ2-1; the match to TRBD2 covers 7 bases. Per germline, CDR1 SGHRS and CDR2 YFSETQ. V shed 2 bases, J shed 8 bases, and the junction held 10 bases outside the gene matches. CDR3 length equals 15 residues. The CDR3 reads CASSFNGLVSDEQFF. CDR3 DNA sequence: TGCGCCAGCAGCTTTAACGGACTAGTTTCGGATGAGCAGTTCTTC. Drawing the rest from reference TRBV5-1 and TRBJ2-1, the complete variable domain is KAGVTQTPRYLIKTRGQQVTLSCSPISGHRSVSWYQQTPGQGLQFLFEYFSETQRNKGNFPGRFSGRQFSNSRSEMNVSTLELGDSALYLCASSFNGLVSDEQFFGPGTRLTVL.

This clone was found once. This chain joins TRBV11-2 and TRBJ2-3; 10 positions agree with TRBD2. Germline V gene sequence: CDR1 SGHAT, CDR2 FQNNGV. The CDR3 has 16 residues. The ends lost 5 bases at V and 2 bases at J; junction bases unmatched: 7. This CDR3 reads CASSQGLAAFTDTQYF. CDR3 in DNA: TGTGCCAGCAGCCAAGGACTAGCGGCGTTCACAGATACGCAGTATTTT.

The V call is TRBV19, the J call TRBJ1-2; no clear D. Germline loops: CDR1 LNHDA, CDR2 SQIVND (reference sequence). Deletions cut 4 bases from V and 0 bases from J, with 9 bases between. This CDR3 is 14 amino acids long. The CDR3 DNA sequence: TGTGCCAGTAGTACTTCAACTTCTAACTATGGCTACACCTTC. Protein: CASSTSTSNYGYTF.

The chain uses TRBV9 and TRBJ2-5, with D perhaps matching TRBD1 (5 bases). V dropped 0 bases and J dropped 3 bases, with 9 bases sitting between them. The length of the CDR3 is 14 residues. The germline V gene encodes CDR1 SGDLS and CDR2 YYNGEE. The CDR3 reads CASSVAQGKETQYF. The CDR3 nucleotides read TGTGCCAGCAGCGTAGCCCAGGGAAAAGAGACCCAGTACTTC.

The count of this clone is one. This sequence joins TRBV25-1 and TRBJ2-5, with D perhaps matching TRBD1 (5 bases). Trimming stripped 2 bases from V and 4 bases from J, with 11 bases between. The CDR3 spans 14 residues. Germline lookup yields CDR1 MGHDK and CDR2 SYGVNS. The CDR3 nucleotides read TGTGCCAGCAGTGAACCAGGGTCTCGAGAGACCCAGTACTTC. It is translated as CASSEPGSRETQYF.

The chain uses TRBV5-1 and TRBJ2-1; 8 nucleotides line up with TRBD1. The CDR3 is made up of 15 amino acids. Germline loops: CDR1 SGHRS, CDR2 YFSETQ. V lost 3 bases and J lost 3; bases outside the gene matches: 5. CDR3 sequence (DNA): TGCGCCAGCAGCTACGGACAGGGTTTCTACAATGAGCAGTTCTTC. Its protein is CASSYGQGFYNEQFF. The variable domain in full, completed from reference TRBV5-1 and TRBJ2-1, reads KAGVTQTPRYLIKTRGQQVTLSCSPISGHRSVSWYQQTPGQGLQFLFEYFSETQRNKGNFPGRFSGRQFSNSRSEMNVSTLELGDSALYLCASSYGQGFYNEQFFGPGTRLTVL.

V gene TRBV5-1 combines with J gene TRBJ1-1; 7 bases match TRBD1. The germline CDR1 and CDR2 sequences are SGHRS and YFSETQ. The V segment lost 5 bases and the J segment 1 base; nucleotides outside the gene matches: 8. CDR3 length: 15 amino acids. The CDR3 here is CASRPTTGANTEAFF. The CDR3 region has the DNA TGCGCCAGCAGGCCAACAACAGGGGCGAACACTGAAGCTTTCTTT.